One sample yielded the 16 T cell receptor beta chains listed below, sequenced in a study of blood T cell repertoires in COVID-19. Sequenced by immunoSEQ multiplex PCR; TCRdb stores in-frame clones only, minus some. This sample yields about 260,000 clones, of which over 75% are seen a single time; around 7.8% belongs to the top ten. Sequenced: peripheral blood. These receptors all stem from a human donor in a cohort sampled during active COVID-19.

This clone was detected only once. The rearrangement uses TRBV7-8 and TRBJ1-3; TRBD1 might be the D (6 bases). Trimming cost V 1 base and J 2 bases, with 9 bases left between them. There are 15 residues in the CDR3. Germline values: CDR1 SGHVS, CDR2 FQNEAQ. The CDR3 spells CASSLGRGPGNTIYF. CDR3 coding DNA: TGTGCCAGCAGCTTAGGCAGGGGACCTGGAAACACCATATATTTT.

The chain is built from TRBV9 and TRBJ2-3, with 9 bases identical to TRBD2. The V segment lost 3 bases and the J segment 5 bases; nucleotides outside the gene matches: 7. This CDR3 spans 15 amino acids. Per germline, CDR1 SGDLS and CDR2 YYNGEE. The CDR3 spells CASSEAGGQVDTQYF. The CDR3 DNA sequence: TGTGCCAGCAGCGAGGCGGGAGGGCAGGTAGATACGCAGTATTTT.

With respect to this clone: This same CDR3 is encoded by further DNA sequences in the sample. This chain uses TRBV18 with TRBJ1-2; 7 bases map to TRBD1. This CDR3 is 14 amino acids long. The J segment lost 4 bases and the V segment lost 3 bases, leaving 5 bases of the junction unmatched. CDR1 KGHSH and CDR2 LQKENI come from the germline V gene. The CDR3 DNA reads as TGTGCCAGCTCACCCCGACAGGGAAGCTATGGCTACACCTTC. Amino acids: CASSPRQGSYGYTF. Complete variable domain (other parts from reference TRBV18 and TRBJ1-2): NAGVMQNPRHLVRRRGQEARLRCSPMKGHSHVYWYRQLPEEGLKFMVYLQKENIIDESGMPKERFSAEFPKEGPSILRIQQVVRGDSAAYFCASSPRQGSYGYTFGSGTRLTVV.

The chain joins TRBV6-5 to TRBJ2-2; 7 positions agree with TRBD1. Trimming removed 8 bases from V and 7 bases from J; junction bases left unmatched: 10. Germline V gene lookup returns CDR1 MNHEY and CDR2 SVGAGI. This CDR3 is built from 14 residues. In DNA, the CDR3 is TGTGCCAGCGAAGGACAGGAAAATATCGGGGAGCTGTTTTTT. Encoded protein: CASEGQENIGELFF.

There are a few counts of this clone. The chain couples TRBV6-5 to TRBJ1-2, with 10 bases matching TRBD1. Germline-derived CDR1 and CDR2 are MNHEY and SVGAGI. Trimming took 5 bases from V and 4 from J; bases not matched to a gene: 4. The CDR3 covers 14 residues. Written as DNA, the CDR3 is TGTGCCAGCAGTAGGACAGGGGGAATCTATGGCTACACCTTC. This sequence encodes CASSRTGGIYGYTF.

This clone showed up just a few times. This chain joins TRBV5-6 and TRBJ2-2; the match to TRBD1 covers 10 bases. Trimming removed 5 bases from V and 5 bases from J; junction bases left unmatched: 6. This CDR3 has 15 residues. Looked up from germline, CDR1 is SGHDT and CDR2 is YYEEEE. CDR3 residues: CASSETGGRTGELFF. The CDR3 DNA reads TGTGCCAGCAGTGAGACAGGGGGCAGGACCGGGGAGCTGTTTTTT.

V and J are TRBV7-8 and TRBJ2-3, with 16 bases identical to TRBD2. The CDR3 is 20 residues long. V was pared by 5 bases and J by 0 bases, with 11 bases of the junction left unmatched. From germline, CDR1 is SGHVS and CDR2 FQNEAQ. The CDR3 region is CASSPGLAGGHSPSTDTQYF. In DNA, the CDR3 is TGTGCCAGCAGCCCGGGACTAGCGGGGGGGCATTCACCTAGCACAGATACGCAGTATTTT.

J is TRBJ2-7 and V is TRBV2, with D maybe TRBD1 (6 bases). Trimming removed 5 bases at V and 0 bases at J, with 17 bases between. The length of the CDR3 is 16 residues. Germline assignment: CDR1 SNHLY and CDR2 FYNNEI. CDR3 bases: TGTGCCAGCAGTCGGACAGCACCAAAAAGCTCCTACGAGCAGTACTTC. It codes for CASSRTAPKSSYEQYF.

V usage is TRBV25-1 and J usage is TRBJ2-5, with 7 bases fitting TRBD2. J lost 2 bases, V lost 5 bases, and 14 bases had no gene match. The CDR3 has 17 amino acids. Looked up from germline, CDR1 is MGHDK and CDR2 is SYGVNS. This CDR3 is CASSPRGGTNKQETQYF. Here the CDR3 DNA reads TGTGCCAGCAGTCCAAGGGGCGGGACTAATAAGCAAGAGACCCAGTACTTC.

The chain uses TRBV6-5 and TRBJ1-5, with D tentatively TRBD1 (6 bases). The germline CDR1 and CDR2 sequences are MNHEY and SVGAGI. The CDR3 is 15 residues long. Trimming cost V 6 bases and J 0 bases, with 12 bases left between them. Here the CDR3 DNA reads TGTGCCAGCAGACCGACAGGAGATAGCAATCAGCCCCAGCATTTT. Its translation: CASRPTGDSNQPQHF.

The rearrangement joins TRBV12-1 to TRBJ2-7; the tabulated D call, TRBD2, remains unverified against the DNA. TRBV12-1 is given as a pseudogene. The CDR3 runs to 18 residues. CDR3 region: CASSFCSRGGIPTDEQYF. As DNA, the CDR3 is TGTGCCAGCAGCTTTTGCAGTAGGGGGGGGATCCCTACAGACGAGCAGTACTTC.

This chain links TRBV6-5 with TRBJ1-4; TRBD1 agrees at 7 bases. In germline, CDR1 is MNHEY, CDR2 SVGAGI. V trimming: 6 bases; J trimming: 6 bases; junction bases outside the gene matches: 7. This CDR3 is built from 14 residues. The CDR3 spells CASSDGDRDEKLFF. CDR3 sequence (DNA): TGTGCCAGCAGCGACGGCGACAGGGATGAAAAACTGTTTTTT.

The chain is built from TRBV13 and TRBJ2-3; D not resolved. Trimming left V 3 bases short and J 0 bases short, with 10 bases between. The length of the CDR3 is 15 residues. Germline V CDR1 and CDR2: PRHDT, FYEKMQ (reference sequence). The CDR3 loop is CASSFSAESTDTQYF. CDR3 bases: TGTGCCAGCAGCTTTAGTGCGGAAAGCACAGATACGCAGTATTTT.

The gene calls are TRBV11-2 and TRBJ1-6, with 8 bases lining up with TRBD1. CDR3 length: 15 amino acids. In germline, CDR1 is SGHAT, CDR2 FQNNGV. V lost 3 bases, J lost 4 bases, and 2 bases stayed unmatched. CDR3 bases: TGTGCCAGCAGCTTGGGACAGGAATATAATTCACCCCTCCACTTT. Its protein product is CASSLGQEYNSPLHF.

The rearrangement joins TRBV3-1 (or the pseudogene TRBV3-2) to TRBJ2-1; 16 bases map to TRBD2. V lost 4 bases to trimming and J lost 10 bases; unmatched junction nucleotides: 13. Per the germline V gene, CDR1 is LGHDT and CDR2 is YNNKEL (reference sequence). CDR3 size: 18 residues. The CDR3 DNA follows: TGTGCCAGCAGCCTCCACTCCGGGACTAGCGGGGGGGCGAGCGAGCAGTTCTTC. This sequence encodes CASSLHSGTSGGASEQFF.

This clone was recorded a few times. The V gene is TRBV7-2, the J gene TRBJ2-2, with no clear D. The germline V gene encodes CDR1 SGHTA and CDR2 FQGNSA. V lost 3 bases and J lost 5, with 10 bases in between. This CDR3 spans 14 amino acids. The DNA of the CDR3 is TGTGCCAGCAGCTTTTCCAGGCAAACCGGGGAGCTGTTTTTT. Protein sequence: CASSFSRQTGELFF.